This record concerns one TCR beta chain sequence. Its antigen is as yet unknown. With 4 bases removed from V and 4 bases from J, the gap between germline ends came to 17 bases. Looked up from germline, CDR1 is MGHRA and CDR2 is YSYEKL. This CDR3 is built from 15 residues. The data originate from a study of a mutant IDH1 vaccine in newly diagnosed glioma. Produced via immunoSEQ multiplex PCR; TCRdb's table is partial and in-frame only. The table shows about 36,000 clones, with 75% to 90% occurring only once. The time point was: week 11, during vaccination. Each dose of the vaccine consisted of 300 ug of mutant IDH1 20-mer peptide, with topical imiquimod.

This clonotype was sampled from a woman in her 30s with glioma. Some clones in this sample may be carry-over from other donors' samples. This rearrangement joins TRBV4-1 to TRBJ2-7; D possibly matches TRBD1 or TRBD2 (5 bases each). Sequenced here: peripheral blood mononuclear cells (PBMCs), sampled from a glioma patient whose treatment included an IDH1 peptide vaccine. CDR3 DNA: TGCGCCAGCAGCCTACCGGGACGCCTCCCGTACGAGCAGTACTTC. It translates to CASSLPGRLPYEQYF.